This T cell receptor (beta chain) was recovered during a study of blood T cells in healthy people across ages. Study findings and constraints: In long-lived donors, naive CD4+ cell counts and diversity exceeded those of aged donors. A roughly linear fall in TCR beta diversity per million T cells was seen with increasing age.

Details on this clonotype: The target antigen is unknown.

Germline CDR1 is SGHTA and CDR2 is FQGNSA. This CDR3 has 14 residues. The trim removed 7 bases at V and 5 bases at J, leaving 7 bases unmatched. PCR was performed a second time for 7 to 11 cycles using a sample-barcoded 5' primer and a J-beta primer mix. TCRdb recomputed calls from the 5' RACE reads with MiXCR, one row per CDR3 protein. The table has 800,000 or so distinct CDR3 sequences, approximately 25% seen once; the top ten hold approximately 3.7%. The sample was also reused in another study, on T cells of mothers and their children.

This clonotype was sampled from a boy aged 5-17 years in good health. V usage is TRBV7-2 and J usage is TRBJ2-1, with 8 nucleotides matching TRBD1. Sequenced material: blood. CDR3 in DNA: TGTGCCAGCATCGCCCGGACAGGGAACAATGAGCAGTTCTTC. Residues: CASIARTGNNEQFF.